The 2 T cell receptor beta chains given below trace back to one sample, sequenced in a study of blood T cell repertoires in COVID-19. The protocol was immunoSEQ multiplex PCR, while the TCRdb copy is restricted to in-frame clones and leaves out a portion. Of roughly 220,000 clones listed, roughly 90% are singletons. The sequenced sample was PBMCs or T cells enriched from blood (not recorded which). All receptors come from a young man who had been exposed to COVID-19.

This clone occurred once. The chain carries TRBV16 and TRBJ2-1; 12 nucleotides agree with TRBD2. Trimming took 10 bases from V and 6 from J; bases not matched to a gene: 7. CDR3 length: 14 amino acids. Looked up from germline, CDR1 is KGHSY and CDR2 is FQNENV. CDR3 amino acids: CATILAGGSNEQFF. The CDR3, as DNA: TGTGCCACCATACTAGCGGGGGGTTCCAATGAGCAGTTCTTC.

CDR3: CATGSGNTIYF. In DNA form, the CDR3 reads TGTGCCACCGGCTCTGGAAACACCATATATTTT. The V and J genes are TRBV6-5 and TRBJ1-3; D remains ambiguous. Between the trimmed V and J ends, which lost 10 bases and 0 bases, there was a span of 4 bases. The CDR3 contains 11 residues. Germline loops: CDR1 MNHEY, CDR2 SVGAGI.